The 7 T cell receptor beta chains below all came from one sample that was sequenced in a study of sequential checkpoint blockade in melanoma. Some clones are missing from TCRdb's copy, which holds only in-frame ones; the method was immunoSEQ multiplex PCR. The data show 15,000 to 20,000 clones, with roughly 28% seen just once and 6.5% to 9% held by the top ten. As for treatment: randomized to nivolumab then ipilimumab (arm A) or the reverse (arm B). The sequenced sample was tumor tissue (inferred from file names), obtained from a patient given nivolumab and ipilimumab in sequence. These TCRs come from a human donor with melanoma.

The CDR3 DNA is TGCGCCAGCAGCTTGGAGGCGGGACCAACCTACGAGCAGTACTTC. As protein: CASSLEAGPTYEQYF. This chain links TRBV5-1 with TRBJ2-7; a weak D match, TRBD2 (6 bases). The length of the CDR3 is 15 residues. Per germline, CDR1 SGHRS and CDR2 YFSETQ. V was pared by 0 bases and J by 2 bases, with 12 bases between.

Only a few counts were recorded for this clone. V gene TRBV1 combines with J gene TRBJ1-4; the table's D gene call, TRBD1, was not cross checked with the DNA. TRBV1 is annotated as a pseudogene. The CDR3 covers 15 residues. The CDR3 reads CASSQGTGINEKLFF. For the CDR3, the DNA is TGCGCCAGCAGCCAAGGGACAGGGATTAATGAAAAACTGTTTTTT.

In this sample, this clone turned up a few times. The chain has TRBV11-3 and TRBJ2-1, with 8 bases fitting TRBD1. CDR1 is SGHNT, CDR2 YENEEA, per germline. The V and J ends lost 1 base and 6 bases, in that order; junction bases with no gene match: 5. The CDR3 covers 15 residues. In DNA, the CDR3 is TGTGCCAGCAGCTTAGTGGCAGGGGGCGGCAATGAGCAGTTCTTC. Protein: CASSLVAGGGNEQFF.

This sequence joins TRBV5-1 and TRBJ2-5, with 10 bases fitting TRBD2. CDR3 length: 17 residues. Germline CDR1 and CDR2: SGHRS and YFSETQ. V was clipped by 0 bases and J by 5 bases; unmatched bases: 10. This CDR3 is CASSLAFGSGRLETQYF. CDR3 DNA: TGCGCCAGCAGCTTGGCCTTTGGTAGCGGGAGGCTGGAGACCCAGTACTTC.

V and J are TRBV6-8 and TRBJ2-5; 12 positions match TRBD2. This CDR3 contains 16 residues. The germline gives CDR1 MNHGY, CDR2 SAAAGT. V was clipped by 2 bases and J by 3 bases; unmatched bases: 4. The CDR3 DNA reads TGTGCCAGCAGTTACCACCTAGCGGGAGGGGAAGAGACCCAGTACTTC. Translated: CASSYHLAGGEETQYF.

This clone came up a few times. V and J are TRBV12-5 and TRBJ2-5, with D possibly called TRBD1 or TRBD2 (5 bases each). Germline V CDR1 and CDR2: LGHNT, FRNRAP. V was cut by 1 base and J by 1 base, with 7 bases left in between. The CDR3 is 14 amino acids. CDR3 region: CASGLAGPQETQYF. CDR3 coding DNA: TGTGCTAGTGGTTTGGCGGGACCCCAAGAGACCCAGTACTTC.

J is TRBJ2-1 and V is TRBV19; possibly TRBD1 for D (6 bases). CDR3 size: 15 residues. In germline, CDR1 is LNHDA, CDR2 SQIVND (reference sequence). V was pared by 1 base and J by 5 bases, with 12 bases between. The CDR3 sequence: CASSIARQANNEQFF. CDR3 nucleotide sequence: TGTGCCAGTAGTATAGCGCGACAGGCTAACAATGAGCAGTTCTTC.